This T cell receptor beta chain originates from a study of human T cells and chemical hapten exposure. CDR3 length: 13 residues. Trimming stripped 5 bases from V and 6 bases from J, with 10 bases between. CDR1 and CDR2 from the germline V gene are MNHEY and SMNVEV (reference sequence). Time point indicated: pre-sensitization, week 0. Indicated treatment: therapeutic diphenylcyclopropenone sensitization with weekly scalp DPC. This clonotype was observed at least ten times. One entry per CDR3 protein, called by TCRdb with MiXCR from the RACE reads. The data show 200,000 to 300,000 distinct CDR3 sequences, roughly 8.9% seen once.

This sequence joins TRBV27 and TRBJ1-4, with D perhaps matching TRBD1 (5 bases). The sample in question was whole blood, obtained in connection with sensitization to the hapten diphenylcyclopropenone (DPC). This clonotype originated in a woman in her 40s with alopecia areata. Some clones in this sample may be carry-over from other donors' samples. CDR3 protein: CASSKSRDEKLFF. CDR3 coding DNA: TGTGCCAGCAGTAAAAGCAGGGATGAAAAACTGTTTTTT. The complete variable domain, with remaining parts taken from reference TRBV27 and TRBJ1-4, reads EAQVTQNPRYLITVTGKKLTVTCSQNMNHEYMSWYRQDPGLGLRQIYYSMNVEVTDKGDVPEGYKVSRKEKRNFPLILESPSPNQTSLYFCASSKSRDEKLFFGSGTQLSVL.